This T cell receptor beta chain was obtained from a study of Graves' ophthalmopathy and Graves' hyperthyroidism. At the level of the study: Investigators collected peripheral blood at initial diagnosis, before any treatment was given.

Beta-chain TCR CDR3 regions were amplified from RNA transcripts. RT-PCR in the first round used HTBI primers; a second-round multiplex PCR followed. TCRdb used MiXCR to reprocess the multiplex PCR reads, holding one entry per CDR3 protein. Among approximately 460,000 distinct CDR3 sequences listed, over 13% were seen once. V shed 6 bases and J shed 4 bases, with 13 bases lying between them. The CDR3 is 15 amino acids. CDR1 MNHNS and CDR2 SASEGT come from the germline V gene. In its sample, this clonotype was seen many times. Antigen specificity is unknown. Findings of the study overall: Ophthalmopathy versus stable hyperthyroidism: 13-signature model gave 87.88% sensitivity, less than 82% specificity.

The sequence was obtained from a woman aged 25 to 39 with Graves' ophthalmopathy. The sequencing sample was made of blood. The chain links TRBV6-1 to TRBJ2-6, with D possibly being TRBD1 (6 bases). DNA for the CDR3: TGTGCCAGCAGATTCACAGGGACCGGGGCCAACGTCCTGACTTTC. This codes for CASRFTGTGANVLTF.